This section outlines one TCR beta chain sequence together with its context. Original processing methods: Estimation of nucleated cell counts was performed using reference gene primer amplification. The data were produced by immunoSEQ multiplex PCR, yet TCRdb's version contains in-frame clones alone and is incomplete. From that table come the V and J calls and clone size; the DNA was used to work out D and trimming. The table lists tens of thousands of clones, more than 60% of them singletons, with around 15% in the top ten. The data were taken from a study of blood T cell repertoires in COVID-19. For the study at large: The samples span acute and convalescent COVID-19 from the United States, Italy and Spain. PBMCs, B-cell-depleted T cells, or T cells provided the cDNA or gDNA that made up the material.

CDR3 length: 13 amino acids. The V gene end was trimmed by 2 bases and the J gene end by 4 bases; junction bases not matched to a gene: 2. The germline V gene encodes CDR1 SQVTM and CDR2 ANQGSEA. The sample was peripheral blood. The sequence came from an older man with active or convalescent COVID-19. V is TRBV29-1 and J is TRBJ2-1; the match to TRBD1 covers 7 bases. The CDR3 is CSVERQGYNEQFF. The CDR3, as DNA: TGCAGCGTTGAACGACAGGGTTACAATGAGCAGTTCTTC.